This TCR beta chain was documented in a study of blood T cell repertoires in COVID-19. As for the study in general: From the United States, Italy and Spain came samples of acute and convalescent COVID-19.

Using immunoSEQ multiplex PCR, the repertoire was profiled, and TCRdb retains in-frame clones only, with some absent. The sample consists of 250,000 to 300,000 clones, approximately 91% of them appearing once. Looked up from germline, CDR1 is MNHEY and CDR2 is SVGEGT. V lost 5 bases, J lost 4 bases, and 17 bases lay in between. This CDR3 is 15 amino acids long. This clonotype was obtained from a woman aged 35 to 49 with acute COVID-19. This chain uses TRBV6-2 or TRBV6-3 with TRBJ1-2, with D possibly being TRBD1 (6 bases). The sample consisted of PBMCs or T cells enriched from blood (not recorded which). Here the CDR3 DNA reads TGTGCCAGCAGTAGGGGCCCAACAGGGCTCTATGGCTACACCTTC. The encoded protein is CASSRGPTGLYGYTF.